One T cell receptor beta chain is described in this entry. This sample is part of a study of T-cell reconstitution after alpha-beta-depleted transplantation in children. Using unique molecular identifiers, the investigators prepared the TCRbeta library. Each CDR3 protein is one row after TCRdb ran MiXCR on the PCR reads. The sample includes approximately 800,000 distinct CDR3 sequences, 16% of them seen just once. The V segment lost 0 bases and the J segment 0 bases; nucleotides outside the gene matches: 8. Germline CDR1 is SGHRS and CDR2 is YFSETQ. CDR3 size: 19 residues. The specimen comprised PBMCs, mostly from graft donor cells, sampled 360 days after TCRalphabeta/CD19-depleted stem cell transplant. The TCR comes from a male patient aged 10 to 17 who had a stem cell transplant for acute lymphoblastic leukemia, so the T cells may come from the graft donor. The chain uses TRBV5-1 and TRBJ2-1; TRBD2 matches 11 bases. This chain's CDR3 is CASSLGSGRAFSSYNEQFF. In DNA form, the CDR3 reads TGCGCCAGCAGCTTGGGTAGCGGGAGGGCATTTAGCTCCTACAATGAGCAGTTCTTC.